The rows below give T cell receptor beta chains drawn from one sample of a study of T-cell memory formation after mild COVID-19. Each CDR3 protein is one row after TCRdb ran MiXCR on the 5' RACE reads. Of around 370,000 distinct CDR3 sequences in the sample, around 21% were seen once. The sample was PBMCs or a T cell subset sorted from them (not recorded which). The receptors come from an adult woman who had mild COVID-19 (a few samples of this study predate the infection). Cell type and time point are not known. The conserved cysteine and the conserved F or W are not part of the CDR3 here. Fields, in order: J gene, V gene, CDR3 length, CDR3 protein.

>TRBJ2-7|TRBV5-1|11
ASSPDRVREQY
>TRBJ2-7|TRBV4-2|13
ASSQGETEPYEQY
>TRBJ1-5|TRBV7-9|15
ASSEDRDSDSNQPQH
>TRBJ2-1|TRBV6-5|11
ASSYDFYNEQF
>TRBJ1-4|TRBV12-3/TRBV12-4|12
ASGDDATNEKLF
>TRBJ2-3|TRBV9|13
ASTRGSGVSDTQY
>TRBJ2-1|TRBV19|12
ASEGTGSYNEQF
>TRBJ1-2|TRBV29-1|9
RVVWGGGYT
>TRBJ2-1|TRBV5-5|11
ASSSGTRNEQF
>TRBJ2-7|TRBV20-1|12
SASRGLASYEQY
>TRBJ2-1|TRBV18|13
ASSPPLAGKWLPF
>TRBJ1-1|TRBV7-3|12
ASRRSTANTEAF
>TRBJ2-3|TRBV5-1|13
ASSLTGEGTDTQY
>TRBJ2-7|TRBV20-1|15
SARALTLAGRSYEQY
>TRBJ2-2|TRBV4-2|10
ASSRSFGELF
>TRBJ2-7|TRBV24-1|13
ATSPGLAVTYEQY
>TRBJ2-3|TRBV9|12
ASSVADTTDTQY
>TRBJ2-7|TRBV4-2|14
ASSQDPSILSYEQY
>TRBJ2-2|TRBV24-1|13
ATSAGTTETGELF
>TRBJ2-5|TRBV7-8|14
ASTAPGRASRKTQY
>TRBJ2-4|TRBV4-2|16
ASSQDRVLMLAKNIQY
>TRBJ1-2|TRBV21-1|10
ASSRPYYGYT
>TRBJ2-7|TRBV9|14
ASSVGSGTLDYEQY
>TRBJ2-3|TRBV7-9|12
ASRTDKSTDTQY
>TRBJ1-3|TRBV7-3|12
ASWPGYSGNTIY
>TRBJ2-3|TRBV2|13
ASPPSAGGGDTQY
>TRBJ2-5|TRBV12-3/TRBV12-4|13
ASSLAHRGQETQY
>TRBJ2-2|TRBV6-1|12
ATNGPSNTGELF
>TRBJ2-7|TRBV9|12
ASSVGGSHYEQY
>TRBJ2-7|TRBV29-1|12
SIIGPGTSYEQY
>TRBJ2-1|TRBV4-2|15
ASSQESLAGGGNEQF
>TRBJ2-5|TRBV24-1|14
ATSDPTSGGKETQY
>TRBJ1-5|TRBV3-1|11
ASSPGWNQPQH
>TRBJ2-1|TRBV24-1|9
ATRGWNEQF
>TRBJ2-7|TRBV12-3/TRBV12-4|12
ASSPGGQAYEQY
>TRBJ2-1|TRBV10-3|10
AISEEGLGQF